This is a list of T cell receptor beta chains from one sample in a study of blood T cell repertoires in COVID-19. Sequenced by immunoSEQ multiplex PCR; TCRdb stores in-frame clones only, minus some. The repertoire includes hundreds of thousands of clones, around four fifths of them detected once, and under 3% sits in the top ten. The sample consisted of peripheral blood. These receptors were taken from a woman in her 70s with active or convalescent COVID-19. CDR3s include the opening cysteine and the closing phenylalanine or tryptophan. D genes are given only for firm matches. The size of a clone is reported for some rows only, either as once, few or many, or as a class for expanded clones.

j_call	v_call	d_call	clone_size	cdr3_nt	cdr3_aa
TRBJ1-1	TRBV7-2	.	.	TGTGCCAGCAGCCGGGAAATTGAAGCTTTCTTT	CASSREIEAFF
TRBJ2-3	TRBV18	TRBD2	.	TGTGCCAGCTCACCACCGGAGCGGGGTGATACGCAGTATTTT	CASSPPERGDTQYF
TRBJ1-5	TRBV28	.	.	TGTGCCAGCAGTTCGCCGGGGGGTCAGCCCCAGCATTTT	CASSSPGGQPQHF
TRBJ1-5	TRBV28	.	.	TGTGCCAGCAGCCTGAGGGTGAGCAATCAGCCCCAGCATTTT	CASSLRVSNQPQHF
TRBJ1-4	TRBV28	.	few	TGTGCCAGCAGCCTAAACAAACACCCGGGGCCGGGGGGGGCAAAACTGTTTTTT	CASSLNKHPGPGGAKLFF
TRBJ1-6	TRBV18	TRBD1	.	TGTGCCAGCTCTCCAGGGACAGGGGCCAATTCACCCCTCCACTTT	CASSPGTGANSPLHF
TRBJ1-4	TRBV12-3/TRBV12-4	.	.	TGTGCCAGCAAGCGGCCGGGAGGAGAAAAACTGTTTTTT	CASKRPGGEKLFF
TRBJ2-4	TRBV24-1	.	few	TGTGCCACCAGTGATGACAATGGCAACATTCAGTACTTC	CATSDDNGNIQYF
TRBJ1-1	TRBV7-2	TRBD1	.	TGTGCCAGCAGCTTAGTCTCTCAGGGGGGAAACACTGAAGCTTTCTTT	CASSLVSQGGNTEAFF
TRBJ1-2	TRBV29-1	.	.	TGCAGCGTTGAAGATCTTCGCCGAGGCTATGGCTACACCTTC	CSVEDLRRGYGYTF
TRBJ2-3	TRBV28	TRBD2	.	TGTGCCAGCAGTCGCGTACCCTCTAGCGGCCCAGATACGCAGTATTTT	CASSRVPSSGPDTQYF
TRBJ1-2	TRBV30	.	.	TGTGCCTGGAACACTAACTATGGCTACACCTTC	CAWNTNYGYTF
TRBJ1-3	TRBV30	.	.	TGTGCCTGGAAAGGGGTTACTGGAAACACCATATATTTT	CAWKGVTGNTIYF
TRBJ2-2	TRBV19	.	.	TGTGCCAGTAACTTGAACACCGGGGAGCTGTTTTTT	CASNLNTGELFF
TRBJ1-1	TRBV13	TRBD1	.	TGTGCCAGCAGCCACAGGGGGCGGGCTGAAGCTTTCTTT	CASSHRGRAEAFF
TRBJ1-5	TRBV6-5	TRBD1	.	TGTGCCAGCAGACCCGACAGGGGGCTAGGGCCCCAGCATTTT	CASRPDRGLGPQHF
TRBJ2-3	TRBV5-1	.	.	TGCGCCAGCAGTGCCCTAATGGGACAATTTACAGATACGCAGTATTTT	CASSALMGQFTDTQYF
TRBJ1-4	TRBV27	.	many	TGTGCCAGCAAGGGCAGGGTGAATGAAAAACTGTTTTTT	CASKGRVNEKLFF
TRBJ2-1	TRBV16	.	few	TGTGCCAGCAGCCCGCGGGGCAACCGGGCCAACAATGAGCAGTTCTTC	CASSPRGNRANNEQFF
TRBJ1-1	TRBV18	.	.	TGTGCCAGCTCACCAGTGAGGGCCACTGAAGCTTTCTTT	CASSPVRATEAFF
TRBJ1-4	TRBV29-1	.	.	TGCAGCGTTCTGGGGGAGGGCGGAGGTGAAAAACTGTTTTTT	CSVLGEGGGEKLFF
TRBJ2-5	TRBV7-8	TRBD1	.	TGTGCCAGCAGCCCTCTCCGGACAGGGGGGGCGCAGACCCAGTACTTC	CASSPLRTGGAQTQYF
TRBJ1-2	TRBV7-2	.	once	TGTGCCAGCAGCTTAGCGAGTTTGGGCCAGAGAGCTAACTATGGCTACACCTTC	CASSLASLGQRANYGYTF